This T cell receptor beta chain was recovered during a study of vaccination effects on CD4 cells after COVID-19. Study-level results: Infection-derived and vaccine-derived clones contracted markedly late after vaccination.

Before sequencing took place, the ViraFEST assay used viral peptide pools to expand antigen-specific CD4+ T cells. With 9 to 11 days of culture completed, CD4+ T cells were isolated. It was two doses of either the BNT162b2 or mRNA-1273 vaccine that participants received. A half-volume exchange with IL-2 medium occurred on days 3 and 7. Notes on this clone: Its specificity is not known.

Profiling relied on immunoSEQ multiplex PCR, and the TCRdb table lists in-frame clones only, not all of them. Of some 25,000 clones listed, around 67% are singletons. V lost 0 bases and J 3 bases, leaving 21 bases between the germline ends. The CDR3 is 18 amino acids. Germline CDR1 is LNHNV and CDR2 is YYDKDF (reference sequence). The sample in question was CD4+ T cells from PBMCs cultured with SARS-CoV-2 spike peptides, obtained after COVID-19 vaccination. This sequence was found in a human donor who received a COVID-19 vaccine. The V call is TRBV15, the J call TRBJ2-7, with a possible D match to TRBD1 (6 bases). The CDR3: CATSRDSGWTERNYEQYF. DNA of the CDR3: TGTGCCACCAGCAGAGATTCTGGTTGGACAGAGAGGAACTACGAGCAGTACTTC.